This TCR beta chain was identified during a study of regulatory T cells in long-lasting Graves disease. On this clonotype: Its antigen remains unknown.

The germline gives CDR1 SGHRS, CDR2 YFSETQ. Losses at the gene ends were 3 bases for V and 5 bases for J; bases not matched to a gene: 10. The CDR3 length is 15 residues. Arm-PCR of CDR3 regions with iRepertoire HTBI primers generated TCR beta libraries. One entry per CDR3 protein, called by TCRdb with MiXCR from the multiplex PCR reads. The sample has some 370,000 distinct CDR3 sequences, around 23% seen once. Study outcomes and limitations: Newly diagnosed patients had higher TCR diversity than persistent Graves' patients did. Under persistent disease, TRBV28, TRBJ1-2 and TRBJ2-5 were used preferentially.

Noted time point: persistent/refractory GD, antithyroid drugs over 5 years with positive TRAb. RNA isolated from PBMCs was used to make the TCR library. Sequenced material: peripheral blood mononuclear cells (PBMCs), taken when the disease was refractory, from a patient treated with antithyroid drugs. This sequence joins TRBV5-1 and TRBJ2-7; TRBD1 matches 8 bases. This clonotype originated in a woman aged 40 to 55 with Graves disease. Written as DNA, the CDR3 is TGCGCCAGCAGCTCCACGACAGGGGAGTCGGACGAGCAGTACTTC. This translates into CASSSTTGESDEQYF.